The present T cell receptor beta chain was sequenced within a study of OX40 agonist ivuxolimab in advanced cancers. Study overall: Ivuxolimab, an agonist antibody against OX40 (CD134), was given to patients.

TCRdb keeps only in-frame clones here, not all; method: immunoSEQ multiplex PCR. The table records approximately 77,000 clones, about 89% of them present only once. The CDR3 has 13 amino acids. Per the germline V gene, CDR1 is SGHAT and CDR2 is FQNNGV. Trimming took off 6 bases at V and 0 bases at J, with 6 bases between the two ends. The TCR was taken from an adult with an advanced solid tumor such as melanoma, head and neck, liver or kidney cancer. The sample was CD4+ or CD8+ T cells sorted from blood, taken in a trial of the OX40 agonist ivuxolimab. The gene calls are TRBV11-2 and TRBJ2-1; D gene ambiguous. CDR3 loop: CASRRTSYNEQFF. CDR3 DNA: TGTGCCAGCAGACGGACCTCCTACAATGAGCAGTTCTTC.